This T cell receptor beta chain was identified in a study of T cell responses to AZD1222 COVID-19 vaccine. Turning to the study itself: Analysis merged second doses at about 4 or about 12 weeks.

Produced via immunoSEQ multiplex PCR; TCRdb's table is partial and in-frame only. The sample lists some 120,000 clones, more than 75% seen once, with roughly 12% in the top ten. Only a few counts were recorded for this clone. Its antigen remains unidentified. The CDR3 is made up of 13 amino acids. Germline V gives CDR1 PRHDT, CDR2 FYEKMQ (reference sequence). V lost 3 bases and J lost 1, with 6 bases in between. Study-wide results and caveats: Variant regions that are unmutated are reportedly the target of nearly half of spike-specific TCRs. The study identified only 6 or 7 AZD1222 recipients as seropositive at baseline. Breadth and depth of Spike-specific TCRs rose after two AZD1222 doses.

The material was peripheral blood, obtained on day 0 of AZD1222 vaccination. V is TRBV13 and J is TRBJ1-2, with D unclear. This TCR was sampled from an adult in good health. This CDR3 is CASSFQINYGYTF. The CDR3 coding sequence is TGTGCCAGCAGCTTCCAGATTAACTATGGCTACACCTTC. Filled out from reference TRBV13 and TRBJ1-2, the complete variable domain reads AAGVIQSPRHLIKEKRETATLKCYPIPRHDTVYWYQQGPGQDPQFLISFYEKMQSDKGSIPDRFSAQQFSDYHSELNMSSLELGDSALYFCASSFQINYGYTFGSGTRLTVV.